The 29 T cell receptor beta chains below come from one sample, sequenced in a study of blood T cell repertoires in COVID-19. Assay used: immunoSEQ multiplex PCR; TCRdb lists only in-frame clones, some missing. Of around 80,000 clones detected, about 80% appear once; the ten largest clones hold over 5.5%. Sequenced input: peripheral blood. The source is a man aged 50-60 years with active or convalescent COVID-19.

The CDR3 DNA reads as TGTGCCAGCAGCCCTAACAGGGTAACTAATGAAAAACTGTTTTTT. Translation: CASSPNRVTNEKLFF. The V call is TRBV7-9, the J call TRBJ1-4; D possibly corresponds to TRBD1 (6 bases). V lost 5 bases to trimming and J lost 1 base, with 11 bases between them. The CDR3 consists of 15 residues. The germline V gene encodes CDR1 SEHNR and CDR2 FQNEAQ (reference sequence).

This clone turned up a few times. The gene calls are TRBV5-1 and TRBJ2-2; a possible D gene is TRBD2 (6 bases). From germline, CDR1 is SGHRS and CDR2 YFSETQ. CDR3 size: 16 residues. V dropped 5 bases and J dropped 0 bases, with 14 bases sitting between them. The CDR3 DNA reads TGCGCCAGCAGGGTCGACGGGAGCGCGAACACCGGGGAGCTGTTTTTT. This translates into CASRVDGSANTGELFF.

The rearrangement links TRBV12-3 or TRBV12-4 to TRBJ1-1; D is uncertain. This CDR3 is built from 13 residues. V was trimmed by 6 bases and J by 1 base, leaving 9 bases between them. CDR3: CASRTTQNTEAFF. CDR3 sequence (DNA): TGTGCCAGCAGGACAACACAGAACACTGAAGCTTTCTTT.

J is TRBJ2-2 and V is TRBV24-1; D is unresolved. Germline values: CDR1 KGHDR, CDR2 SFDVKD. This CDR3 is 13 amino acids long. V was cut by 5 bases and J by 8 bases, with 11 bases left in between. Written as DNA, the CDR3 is TGTGCCACCAGTGCCCCTCTATCAGGGGAGCTGTTTTTT. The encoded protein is CATSAPLSGELFF.

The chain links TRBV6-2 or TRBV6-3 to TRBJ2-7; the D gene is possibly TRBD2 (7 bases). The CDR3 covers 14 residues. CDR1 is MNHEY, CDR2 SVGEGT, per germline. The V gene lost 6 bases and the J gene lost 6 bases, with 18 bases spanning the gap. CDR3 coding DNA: TGTGCCAGCAGCCCCCGAGGGGGGGTAGGCGAGCAGTACTTC. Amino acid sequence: CASSPRGGVGEQYF.

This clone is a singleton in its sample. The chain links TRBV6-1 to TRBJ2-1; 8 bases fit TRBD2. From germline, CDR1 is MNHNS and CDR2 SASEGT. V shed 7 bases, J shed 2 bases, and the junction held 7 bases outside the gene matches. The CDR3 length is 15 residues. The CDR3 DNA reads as TGTGCCAGCAAGTCGGGCGGGGGGACCTACAATGAGCAGTTCTTC. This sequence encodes CASKSGGGTYNEQFF.

CDR3 protein: CASSRSESGFGYTF. The CDR3 DNA is TGTGCCAGCAGCCGGTCAGAGAGCGGGTTTGGCTACACCTTC. This sequence joins TRBV3-1 (or the pseudogene TRBV3-2) and TRBJ1-2; D ambiguous. The CDR3 loop spans 14 amino acids. The germline CDR1 and CDR2 sequences are LGHDT and YNNKEL (reference sequence). With 4 bases removed from V and 7 bases from J, the gap between germline ends came to 16 bases.

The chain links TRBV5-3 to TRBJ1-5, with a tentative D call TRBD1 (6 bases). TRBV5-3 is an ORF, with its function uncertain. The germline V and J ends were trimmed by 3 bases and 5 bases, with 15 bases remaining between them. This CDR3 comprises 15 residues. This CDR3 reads CARSSRGGQDQPQHF. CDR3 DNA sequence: TGTGCCAGAAGCTCACGTGGGGGACAAGATCAGCCCCAGCATTTT.

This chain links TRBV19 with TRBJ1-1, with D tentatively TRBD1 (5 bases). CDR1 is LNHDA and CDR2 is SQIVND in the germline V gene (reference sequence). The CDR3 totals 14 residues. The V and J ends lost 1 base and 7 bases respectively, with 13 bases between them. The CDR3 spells CASSIAQGPIEAFF. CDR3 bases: TGTGCCAGTAGTATAGCCCAGGGTCCCATTGAAGCTTTCTTT.

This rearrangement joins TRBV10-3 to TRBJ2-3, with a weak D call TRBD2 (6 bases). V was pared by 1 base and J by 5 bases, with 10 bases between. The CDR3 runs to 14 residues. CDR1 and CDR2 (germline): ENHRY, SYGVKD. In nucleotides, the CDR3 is TGTGCCATCAGTGAGTTGGCAGCGGGAGATACGCAGTATTTT. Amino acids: CAISELAAGDTQYF.

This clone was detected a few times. CDR3 amino acids: CASSLGLGGIDQPQHF. Here the CDR3 DNA reads TGCGCCAGCAGCTTGGGGCTAGGGGGCATTGATCAGCCCCAGCATTTT. The gene calls are TRBV5-1 and TRBJ1-5; 7 bases fit TRBD1. The V and J ends lost 0 bases and 5 bases, in that order; junction bases with no gene match: 8. This CDR3 region has 16 residues. Germline CDR1 is SGHRS and CDR2 is YFSETQ.

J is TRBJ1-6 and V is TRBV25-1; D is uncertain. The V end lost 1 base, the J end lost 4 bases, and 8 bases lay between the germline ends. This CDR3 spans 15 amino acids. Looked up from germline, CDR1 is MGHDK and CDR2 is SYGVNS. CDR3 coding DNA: TGTGCCAGCAGTGAATCGCGGGGTTATAATTCACCCCTCCACTTT. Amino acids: CASSESRGYNSPLHF.

The CDR3 spells CASSETGKETQYF. CDR3 bases: TGCGCCAGCAGCGAAACAGGAAAGGAGACCCAGTACTTC. The chain links TRBV5-1 to TRBJ2-5; D is perhaps TRBD1 (5 bases). Germline V gene lookup returns CDR1 SGHRS and CDR2 YFSETQ. Deletions cut 4 bases from V and 5 bases from J, with 12 bases between. This CDR3 is 13 amino acids long.

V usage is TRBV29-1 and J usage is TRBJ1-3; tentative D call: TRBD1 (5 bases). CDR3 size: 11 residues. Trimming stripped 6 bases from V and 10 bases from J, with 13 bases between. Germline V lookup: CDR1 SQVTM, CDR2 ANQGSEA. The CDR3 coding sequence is TGCAGCGTGCCGGGGGTAAATACCATATATTTT. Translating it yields CSVPGVNTIYF.

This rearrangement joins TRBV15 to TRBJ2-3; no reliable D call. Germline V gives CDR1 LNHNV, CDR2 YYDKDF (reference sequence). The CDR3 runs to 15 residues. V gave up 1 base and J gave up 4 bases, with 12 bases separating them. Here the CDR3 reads CATSRGGSSPDTQYF. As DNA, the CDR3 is TGTGCCACCAGCAGAGGTGGCAGTTCCCCAGATACGCAGTATTTT. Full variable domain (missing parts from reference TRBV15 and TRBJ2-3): DAMVIQNPRYQVTQFGKPVTLSCSQTLNHNVMYWYQQKSSQAPKLLFHYYDKDFNNEADTPDNFQSRRPNTSFCFLDIRSPGLGDTAMYLCATSRGGSSPDTQYFGPGTRLTVL.

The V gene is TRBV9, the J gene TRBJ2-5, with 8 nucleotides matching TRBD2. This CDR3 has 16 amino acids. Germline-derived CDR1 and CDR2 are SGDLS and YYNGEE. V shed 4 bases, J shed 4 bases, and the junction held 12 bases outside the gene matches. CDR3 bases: TGTGCCAGCAGCCCCTGGGCTCGGGGGGGTATAGAGACCCAGTACTTC. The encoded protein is CASSPWARGGIETQYF. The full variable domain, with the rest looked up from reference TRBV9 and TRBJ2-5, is DSGVTQTPKHLITATGQRVTLRCSPRSGDLSVYWYQQSLDQGLQFLIQYYNGEERAKGNILERFSAQQFPDLHSELNLSSLELGDSALYFCASSPWARGGIETQYFGPGTRLLVL.

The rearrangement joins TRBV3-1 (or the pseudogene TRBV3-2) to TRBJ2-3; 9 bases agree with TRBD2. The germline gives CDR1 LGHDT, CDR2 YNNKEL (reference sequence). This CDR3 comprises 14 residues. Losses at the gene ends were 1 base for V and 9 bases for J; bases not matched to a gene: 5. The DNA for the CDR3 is TGTGCCAGCAGCCAAGTCCTAGCGGGGCAAACGCAGTATTTT. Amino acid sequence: CASSQVLAGQTQYF.

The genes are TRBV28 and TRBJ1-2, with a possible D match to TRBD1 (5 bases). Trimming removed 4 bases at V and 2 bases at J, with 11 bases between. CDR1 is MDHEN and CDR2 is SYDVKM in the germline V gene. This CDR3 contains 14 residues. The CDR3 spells CASSSGAGNYGYTF. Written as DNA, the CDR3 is TGTGCCAGCAGTTCTGGGGCGGGAAACTATGGCTACACCTTC.

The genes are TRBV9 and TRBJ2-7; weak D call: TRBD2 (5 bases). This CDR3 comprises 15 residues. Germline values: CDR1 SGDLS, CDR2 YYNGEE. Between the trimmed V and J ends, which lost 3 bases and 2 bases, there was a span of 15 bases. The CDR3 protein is CASSGGPHGTYEQYF. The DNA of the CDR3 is TGTGCCAGCAGCGGCGGGCCCCACGGAACCTACGAGCAGTACTTC.

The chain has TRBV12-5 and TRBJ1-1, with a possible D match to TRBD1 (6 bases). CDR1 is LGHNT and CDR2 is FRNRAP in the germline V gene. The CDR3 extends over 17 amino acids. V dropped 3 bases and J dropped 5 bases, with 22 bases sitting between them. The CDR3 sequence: CASGFTPGTLIGTEAFF. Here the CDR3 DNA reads TGTGCTAGTGGTTTTACCCCCGGGACACTGATCGGGACTGAAGCTTTCTTT. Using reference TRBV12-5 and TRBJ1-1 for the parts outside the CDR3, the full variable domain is DARVTQTPRHKVTEMGQEVTMRCQPILGHNTVFWYRQTMMQGLELLAYFRNRAPLDDSGMPKDRFSAEMPDATLATLKIQPSEPRDSAVYFCASGFTPGTLIGTEAFFGQGTRLTVV.

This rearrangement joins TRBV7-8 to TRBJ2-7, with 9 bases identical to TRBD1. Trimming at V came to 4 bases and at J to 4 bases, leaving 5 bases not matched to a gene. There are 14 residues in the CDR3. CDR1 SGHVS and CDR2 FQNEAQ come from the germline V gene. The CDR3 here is CASSSGQGRYEQYF. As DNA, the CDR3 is TGTGCCAGCAGCTCCGGACAGGGGCGGTACGAGCAGTACTTC.

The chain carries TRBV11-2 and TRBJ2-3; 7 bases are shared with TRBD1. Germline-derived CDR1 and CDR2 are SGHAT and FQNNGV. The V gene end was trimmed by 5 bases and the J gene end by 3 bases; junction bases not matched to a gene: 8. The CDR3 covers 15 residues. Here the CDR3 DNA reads TGTGCCAGCAGCCGGGGACAGTTTTTAACAGATACGCAGTATTTT. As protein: CASSRGQFLTDTQYF.

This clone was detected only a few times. In DNA, the CDR3 is TGTGCCAGCAGCCCTAGCGGGGGGGCCTTAGATACGCAGTATTTT. This encodes CASSPSGGALDTQYF. The chain uses TRBV7-2 and TRBJ2-3, with 12 bases that match TRBD2. This CDR3 spans 15 amino acids. CDR1 and CDR2 from the germline V gene are SGHTA and FQGNSA. With 5 bases clipped from V and 5 bases from J, the junction kept 5 bases outside the gene matches. The whole variable domain, filled in from reference TRBV7-2 and TRBJ2-3, reads GAGVSQSPSNKVTEKGKDVELRCDPISGHTALYWYRQSLGQGLEFLIYFQGNSAPDKSGLPSDRFSAERTGGSVSTLTIQRTQQEDSAVYLCASSPSGGALDTQYFGPGTRLTVL.

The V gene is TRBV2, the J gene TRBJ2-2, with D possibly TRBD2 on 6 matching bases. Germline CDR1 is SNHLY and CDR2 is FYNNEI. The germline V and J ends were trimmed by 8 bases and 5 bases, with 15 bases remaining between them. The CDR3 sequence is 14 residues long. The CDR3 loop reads CASRRDLKTGELFF. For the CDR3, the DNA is TGTGCCAGCCGACGGGACTTGAAGACCGGGGAGCTGTTTTTT.

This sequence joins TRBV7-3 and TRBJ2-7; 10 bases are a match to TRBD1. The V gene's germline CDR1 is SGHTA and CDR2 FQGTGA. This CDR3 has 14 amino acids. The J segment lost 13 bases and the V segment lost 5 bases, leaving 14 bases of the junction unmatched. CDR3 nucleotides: TGTGCCAGCAGCCCCCGCGGGGACAGGGGAGAAGTTTACTTC. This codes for CASSPRGDRGEVYF.

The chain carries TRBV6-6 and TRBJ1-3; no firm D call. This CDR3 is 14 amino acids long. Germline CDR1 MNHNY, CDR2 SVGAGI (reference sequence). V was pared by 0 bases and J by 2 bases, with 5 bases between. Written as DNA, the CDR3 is TGTGCCAGCAGTTACTCTAATACTGGAAACACCATATATTTT. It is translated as CASSYSNTGNTIYF.

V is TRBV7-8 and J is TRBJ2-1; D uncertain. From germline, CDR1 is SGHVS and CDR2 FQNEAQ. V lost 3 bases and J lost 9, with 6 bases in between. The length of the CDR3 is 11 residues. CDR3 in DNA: TGTGCCAGCAGCTTCTCGAGTGAGCAGTTCTTC. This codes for CASSFSSEQFF.

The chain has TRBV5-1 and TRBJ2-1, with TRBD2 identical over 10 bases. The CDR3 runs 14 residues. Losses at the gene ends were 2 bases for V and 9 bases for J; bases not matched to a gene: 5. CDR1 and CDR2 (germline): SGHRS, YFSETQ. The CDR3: CASSFGTSVGEQFF. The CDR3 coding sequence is TGCGCCAGCAGCTTCGGGACTAGCGTAGGTGAGCAGTTCTTC.

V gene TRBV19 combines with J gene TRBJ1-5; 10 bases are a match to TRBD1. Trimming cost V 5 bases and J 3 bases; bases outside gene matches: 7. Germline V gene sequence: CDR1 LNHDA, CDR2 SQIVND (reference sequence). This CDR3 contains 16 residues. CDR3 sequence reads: CASSDPGQGYNQPQHF. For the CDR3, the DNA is TGTGCCAGTAGTGACCCGGGACAGGGGTACAATCAGCCCCAGCATTTT.